The text below deals with one TCR beta chain. Other DNA variants within this sample encode the same CDR3. The data are from a study of blood T cell repertoires in COVID-19. Study overall: Material from acute and convalescent COVID-19 was sourced from the United States, Italy and Spain. Nucleic acid was either cDNA or gDNA, and it came from T cells, B-cell-depleted T cells, or PBMCs.

Per the authors' pipeline: Amplification from reference gene primers served as the basis for estimated nucleated cell counts. Measured with immunoSEQ multiplex PCR; TCRdb has only the in-frame clones, and not every one. V, J and clone size are taken as reported in that table, and D and trimming were inferred from the DNA itself. Of about 62,000 clones in the sample, approximately 86% were seen once. From germline, CDR1 is SGDLS and CDR2 YYNGEE. The CDR3 sequence is 14 residues long. Trimming at V came to 5 bases and at J to 4 bases, leaving 5 bases not matched to a gene. The J gene is TRBJ2-7, the V gene TRBV9, with 11 bases fitting TRBD1. The receptor was derived from a man in his 70s with acute or convalescent COVID-19. Source material: peripheral blood. The CDR3 spells CASSAGQGGYEQYF. CDR3 DNA: TGTGCCAGCAGTGCGGGACAGGGGGGGTACGAGCAGTACTTC.